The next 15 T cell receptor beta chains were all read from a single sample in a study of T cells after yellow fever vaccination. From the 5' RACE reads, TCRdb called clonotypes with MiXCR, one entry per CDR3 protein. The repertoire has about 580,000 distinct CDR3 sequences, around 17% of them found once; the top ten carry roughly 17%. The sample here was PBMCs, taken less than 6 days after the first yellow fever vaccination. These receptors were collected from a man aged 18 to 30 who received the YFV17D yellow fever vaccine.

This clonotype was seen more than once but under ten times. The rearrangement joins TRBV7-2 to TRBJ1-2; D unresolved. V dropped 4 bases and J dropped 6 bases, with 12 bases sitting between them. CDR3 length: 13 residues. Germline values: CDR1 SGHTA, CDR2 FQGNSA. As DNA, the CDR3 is TGTGCCAGCAGCTGGGCCGGGAGTAATGGCTACACCTTC. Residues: CASSWAGSNGYTF.

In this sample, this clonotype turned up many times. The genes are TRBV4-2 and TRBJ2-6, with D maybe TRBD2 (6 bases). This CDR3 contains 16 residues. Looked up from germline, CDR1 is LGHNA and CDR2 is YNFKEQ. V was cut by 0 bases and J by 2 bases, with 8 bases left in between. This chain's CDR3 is CASSQEAGTGANVLTF. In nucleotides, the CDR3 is TGTGCCAGCAGCCAAGAGGCGGGAACTGGGGCCAACGTCCTGACTTTC.

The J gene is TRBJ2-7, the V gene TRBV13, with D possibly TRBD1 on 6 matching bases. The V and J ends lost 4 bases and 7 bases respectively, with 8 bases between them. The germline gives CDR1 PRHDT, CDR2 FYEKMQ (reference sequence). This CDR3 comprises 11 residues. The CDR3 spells CASSSRGEQYV. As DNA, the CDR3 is TGTGCCAGCAGCTCGAGGGGGGAGCAGTACGTC.

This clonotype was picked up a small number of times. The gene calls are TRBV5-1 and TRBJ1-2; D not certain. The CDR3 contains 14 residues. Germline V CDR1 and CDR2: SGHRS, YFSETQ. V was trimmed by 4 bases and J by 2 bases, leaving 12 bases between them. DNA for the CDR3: TGCGCCAGCAGCGTGTCCCAGGAGAACTATGGCTACACCTTC. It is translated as CASSVSQENYGYTF. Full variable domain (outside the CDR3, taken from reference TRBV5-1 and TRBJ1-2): KAGVTQTPRYLIKTRGQQVTLSCSPISGHRSVSWYQQTPGQGLQFLFEYFSETQRNKGNFPGRFSGRQFSNSRSEMNVSTLELGDSALYLCASSVSQENYGYTFGSGTRLTVV.

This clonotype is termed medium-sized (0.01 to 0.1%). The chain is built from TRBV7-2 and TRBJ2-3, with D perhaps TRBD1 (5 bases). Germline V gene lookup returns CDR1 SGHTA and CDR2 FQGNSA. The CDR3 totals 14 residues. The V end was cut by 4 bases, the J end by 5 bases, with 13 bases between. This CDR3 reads CASSSTRVGDTQYF. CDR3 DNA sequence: TGTGCCAGCAGCTCGACCAGGGTCGGAGATACGCAGTATTTT. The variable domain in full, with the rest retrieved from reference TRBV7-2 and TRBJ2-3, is GAGVSQSPSNKVTEKGKDVELRCDPISGHTALYWYRQSLGQGLEFLIYFQGNSAPDKSGLPSDRFSAERTGGSVSTLTIQRTQQEDSAVYLCASSSTRVGDTQYFGPGTRLTVL.

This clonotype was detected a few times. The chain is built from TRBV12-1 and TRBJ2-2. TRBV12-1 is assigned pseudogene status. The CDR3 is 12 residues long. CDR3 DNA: TGTGCCAGTCAGGGATCCACCGGGGAGCTGTTTTTT. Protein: CASQGSTGELFF.

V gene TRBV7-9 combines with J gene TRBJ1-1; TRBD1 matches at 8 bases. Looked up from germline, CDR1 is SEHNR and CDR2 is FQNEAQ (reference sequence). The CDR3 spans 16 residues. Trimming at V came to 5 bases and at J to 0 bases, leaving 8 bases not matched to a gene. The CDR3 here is CASSARQGIMNTEAFF. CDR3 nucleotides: TGTGCCAGCAGCGCCCGACAGGGGATTATGAACACTGAAGCTTTCTTT. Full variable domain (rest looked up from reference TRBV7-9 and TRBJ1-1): DTGVSQNPRHKITKRGQNVTFRCDPISEHNRLYWYRQTLGQGPEFLTYFQNEAQLEKSRLLSDRFSAERPKGSFSTLEIQRTEQGDSAMYLCASSARQGIMNTEAFFGQGTRLTVV.

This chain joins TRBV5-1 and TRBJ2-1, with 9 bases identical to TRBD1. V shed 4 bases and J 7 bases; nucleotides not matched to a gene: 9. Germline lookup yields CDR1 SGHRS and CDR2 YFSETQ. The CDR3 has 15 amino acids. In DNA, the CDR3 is TGCGCCAGCAGCCCAAGGACAGGGGAGGCGAATGAGCAGTTCTTC. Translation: CASSPRTGEANEQFF.

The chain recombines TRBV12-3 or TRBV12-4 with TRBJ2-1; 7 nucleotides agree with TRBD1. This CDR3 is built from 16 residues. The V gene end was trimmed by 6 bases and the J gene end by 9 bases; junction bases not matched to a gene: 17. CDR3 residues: CASSPPGTELYGEQFF. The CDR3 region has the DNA TGTGCCAGCAGCCCACCCGGGACAGAGCTATATGGTGAGCAGTTCTTC.

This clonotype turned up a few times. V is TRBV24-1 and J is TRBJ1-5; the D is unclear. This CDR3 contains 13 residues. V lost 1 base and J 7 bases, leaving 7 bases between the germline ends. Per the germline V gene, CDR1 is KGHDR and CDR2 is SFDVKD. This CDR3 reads CATSDFSDQPQHF. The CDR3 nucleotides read TGTGCCACCAGTGATTTCAGTGACCAGCCCCAGCATTTT.

CDR3 sequence (DNA): TGTGCCAGCAGCTTACCTCTGCGACAGGGTGAGACCCAGTACTTC. This sequence encodes CASSLPLRQGETQYF. The chain uses TRBV7-2 and TRBJ2-5; 7 bases match TRBD1. Germline loops: CDR1 SGHTA, CDR2 FQGNSA. V was pared by 2 bases and J by 5 bases, with 8 bases of the junction left unmatched. The CDR3 length is 15 residues.

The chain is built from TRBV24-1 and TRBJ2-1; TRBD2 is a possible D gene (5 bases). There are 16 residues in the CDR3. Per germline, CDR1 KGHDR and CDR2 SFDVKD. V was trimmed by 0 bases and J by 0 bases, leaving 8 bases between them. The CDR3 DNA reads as TGTGCCACCAGTGATTTGAGGGAGAGCTCCTACAATGAGCAGTTCTTC. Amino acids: CATSDLRESSYNEQFF.

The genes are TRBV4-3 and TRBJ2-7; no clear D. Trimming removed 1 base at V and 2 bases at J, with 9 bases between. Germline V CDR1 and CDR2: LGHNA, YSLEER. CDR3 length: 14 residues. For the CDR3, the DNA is TGCGCCAGCAGCCAAGCGGGTGGCACCTACGAGCAGTACTTC. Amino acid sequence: CASSQAGGTYEQYF.

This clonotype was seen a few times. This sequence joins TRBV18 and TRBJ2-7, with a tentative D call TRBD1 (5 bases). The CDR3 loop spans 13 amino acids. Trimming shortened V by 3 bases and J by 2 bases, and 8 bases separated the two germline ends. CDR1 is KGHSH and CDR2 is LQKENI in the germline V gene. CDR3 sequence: CASSPSGTYEQYF. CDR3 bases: TGTGCCAGCTCACCGTCAGGGACCTACGAGCAGTACTTC.

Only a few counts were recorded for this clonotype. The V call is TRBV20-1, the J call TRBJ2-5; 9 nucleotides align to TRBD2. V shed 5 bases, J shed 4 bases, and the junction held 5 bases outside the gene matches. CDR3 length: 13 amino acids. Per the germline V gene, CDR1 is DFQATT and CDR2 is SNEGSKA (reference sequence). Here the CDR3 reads CSAGPSGVETQYF. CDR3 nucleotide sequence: TGCAGTGCTGGGCCTAGCGGGGTAGAGACCCAGTACTTC.